The T cell receptor beta chain under discussion was sequenced for a study of blood T cell repertoires in COVID-19. On the study more broadly: Whether acute or convalescent, the COVID-19 samples came from the United States, Italy and Spain. Sample material is recorded as cDNA or gDNA derived from T cells, B-cell-depleted T cells, or PBMCs.

The CDR3 sequence is 19 residues long. This table comes from immunoSEQ multiplex PCR, and its TCRdb copy is limited to in-frame clones, with some not included. The data contain 150,000 to 190,000 clones, 70% to 90% of them singletons. This rearrangement joins TRBV12-2 to TRBJ1-5; the listed D gene, TRBD1, was not tested against the DNA. TRBV12-2 is assigned pseudogene status. This sequence originates from a woman aged 60-75 years with COVID-19, enrolled during active disease. Sequenced sample: peripheral blood. The CDR3 bases are TGTGCAAGTCGTTGTAACCGGGACAACCTGGTCAGGGGCAATCAGCCCCAGCATTTT. Translating gives CASRCNRDNLVRGNQPQHF.